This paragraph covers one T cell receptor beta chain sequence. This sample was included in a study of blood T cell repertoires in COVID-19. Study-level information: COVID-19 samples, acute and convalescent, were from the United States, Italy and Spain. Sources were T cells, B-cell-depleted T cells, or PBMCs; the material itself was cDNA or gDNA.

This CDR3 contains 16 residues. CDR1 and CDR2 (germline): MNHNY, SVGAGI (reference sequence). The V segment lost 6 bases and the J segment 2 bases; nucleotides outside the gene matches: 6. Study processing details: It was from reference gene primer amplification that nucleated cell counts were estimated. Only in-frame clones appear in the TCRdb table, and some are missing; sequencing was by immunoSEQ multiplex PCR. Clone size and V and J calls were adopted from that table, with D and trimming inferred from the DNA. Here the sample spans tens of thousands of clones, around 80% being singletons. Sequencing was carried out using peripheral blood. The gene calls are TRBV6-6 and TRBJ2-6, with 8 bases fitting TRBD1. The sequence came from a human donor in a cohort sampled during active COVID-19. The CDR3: CASRAGGTAGANVLTF. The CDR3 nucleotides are TGTGCCAGCAGAGCAGGGGGCACCGCTGGGGCCAACGTCCTGACTTTC.